This T cell receptor beta chain was identified during a study of post-analysis software for immune sequencing data. Study outcomes and limitations: TRBV5-6, TRBV5-1 and TRBV20-1 belonged to a set of a handful of TRBV segments that were more frequent in patients than controls. Samples sharing a preparation batch grouped tightly together when assessed by F measure.

The germline V gene has CDR1 SQVTM and CDR2 ANQGSEA. The CDR3 covers 17 residues. The TCR beta cDNA libraries carried unique molecular identifiers. TCRdb processed the PCR reads anew with MiXCR; each CDR3 protein has one entry. The sample holds hundreds of thousands of distinct CDR3 sequences, 39% seen once. In regard to this clonotype: What it recognizes is unknown.

The receptor comes from a girl aged 2 to 9 with multiple sclerosis. The genes are TRBV29-1 and TRBJ2-7, with 10 bases lining up with TRBD2. The end of the DNA is better explained by TRBJ2-5, so the J call may be wrong. Sequencing input: blood. CDR3 amino acids: CSVAGTSVWIRQETQYF. For the CDR3, the DNA is TGCAGCGTTGCGGGGACTAGCGTCTGGATTCGCCAAGAGACCCAGTACTTC.